The 10 T cell receptor beta chains given below trace back to one sample, sequenced in a study of shared T cell receptors in the human thymus. Only in-frame clones appear in the TCRdb table, and some are missing; sequencing was by immunoSEQ multiplex PCR. Altogether 700,000 to 750,000 clones are present, roughly 85% being singletons, with the ten largest covering more than 0.01%. This sample also belongs to another study, concerning human thymus T cells.

What was sequenced was thymocytes. Receptors originate from a girl in the first two years of life with a congenital heart defect.

This clone was seen once. The chain recombines TRBV5-1 with TRBJ2-1; a possible D gene is TRBD1 (8 bases). CDR1 SGHRS and CDR2 YFSETQ come from the germline V gene. This CDR3 spans 17 amino acids. The V end lost 2 bases, the J end lost 0 bases, and 15 bases lay between the germline ends. DNA of the CDR3: TGCGCCAGCAGCTTCCCTTACAGGGGGGGCTCCTACAATGAGCAGTTCTTC. Its translation is CASSFPYRGGSYNEQFF. Supplemented by reference TRBV5-1 and TRBJ2-1, the full variable domain reads KAGVTQTPRYLIKTRGQQVTLSCSPISGHRSVSWYQQTPGQGLQFLFEYFSETQRNKGNFPGRFSGRQFSNSRSEMNVSTLELGDSALYLCASSFPYRGGSYNEQFFGPGTRLTVL.

V usage is TRBV7-8 and J usage is TRBJ1-1, with 7 bases lining up with TRBD1. V trimming: 5 bases; J trimming: 6 bases; junction bases outside the gene matches: 12. Germline lookup yields CDR1 SGHVS and CDR2 FQNEAQ. This CDR3 has 15 amino acids. CDR3 DNA: TGTGCCAGCAGCCCACGAGTTGGACAGGCCGCTGAAGCTTTCTTT. It yields the protein CASSPRVGQAAEAFF.

The chain recombines TRBV6-1 with TRBJ2-7; 8 bases line up with TRBD1. CDR3 length: 15 amino acids. The V gene's germline CDR1 is MNHNS and CDR2 SASEGT. V shed 5 bases, J shed 0 bases, and the junction held 6 bases outside the gene matches. The CDR3 region is CASSPRDRTSYEQYF. In DNA form, the CDR3 reads TGTGCCAGCAGTCCCCGGGACAGGACCTCCTACGAGCAGTACTTC.

The chain couples TRBV5-1 to TRBJ1-1, with D uncertain. CDR1 and CDR2 (germline): SGHRS, YFSETQ. The CDR3 sequence is 13 residues long. V was pared by 4 bases and J by 0 bases, with 7 bases between. CDR3 in amino acids: CASSGSMNTEAFF. DNA of the CDR3: TGCGCCAGCAGCGGTAGCATGAACACTGAAGCTTTCTTT.

V gene TRBV9 combines with J gene TRBJ2-3, with D tentatively TRBD2 (6 bases). With 3 bases removed from V and 0 bases from J, the gap between germline ends came to 17 bases. This CDR3 spans 17 amino acids. CDR1 is SGDLS and CDR2 is YYNGEE in the germline V gene. CDR3 bases: TGTGCCAGCAGCGGGCCCCGGGGGTCCACTAGCACAGATACGCAGTATTTT. Encoded protein: CASSGPRGSTSTDTQYF.

This chain joins TRBV7-2 and TRBJ2-5; 10 bases align to TRBD2. Trimming took 1 base from V and 5 from J; bases not matched to a gene: 4. The germline V gene encodes CDR1 SGHTA and CDR2 FQGNSA. The CDR3 extends over 15 amino acids. The CDR3 DNA reads as TGTGCCAGCAGCTTAGGAGCGGGGGGGAGGGAGACCCAGTACTTC. Amino acids: CASSLGAGGRETQYF.

The rearrangement joins TRBV5-1 to TRBJ2-4, with 13 bases that match TRBD2. V trimming: 3 bases; J trimming: 0 bases; junction bases outside the gene matches: 12. The V gene's germline CDR1 is SGHRS and CDR2 YFSETQ. The CDR3 spans 20 residues. The CDR3 nucleotides are TGCGCCAGCAGCTACCGACTAGCGGGGGGTACCCCACTAGCCAAAAACATTCAGTACTTC. It codes for CASSYRLAGGTPLAKNIQYF.

The chain couples TRBV7-2 to TRBJ1-1; D unclear. The CDR3 runs to 15 residues. V was pared by 1 base and J by 0 bases, with 9 bases between. Germline V gene data show CDR1 as SGHTA and CDR2 as FQGNSA. CDR3 sequence reads: CASSLEAGMNTEAFF. The CDR3 nucleotides are TGTGCCAGCAGCTTAGAGGCGGGGATGAACACTGAAGCTTTCTTT.

The chain employs TRBV7-8 and TRBJ2-3; TRBD2 agrees at 8 bases. The length of the CDR3 is 20 residues. The V gene's germline CDR1 is SGHVS and CDR2 FQNEAQ. Trimming removed 1 base from V and 0 bases from J; junction bases left unmatched: 15. CDR3 residues: CASSLVRGGGYVSSTDTQYF. The DNA of the CDR3 is TGTGCCAGCAGCTTAGTTCGGGGGGGCGGCTATGTTTCTAGCACAGATACGCAGTATTTT. Based on the CDR3 plus reference TRBV7-8 and TRBJ2-3, the full variable domain is GAGVSQSPRYKVAKRGQDVALRCDPISGHVSLFWYQQALGQGPEFLTYFQNEAQLDKSGLPSDRFFAERPEGSVSTLKIQRTQQEDSAVYLCASSLVRGGGYVSSTDTQYFGPGTRLTVL.

The chain joins TRBV15 to TRBJ1-2, with TRBD1 identical over 7 bases. The junction had 6 bases not matched to a gene; V was cut back by 8 bases and J by 6 bases. The CDR3 contains 12 residues. Germline CDR1 reads LNHNV; CDR2 reads YYDKDF (reference sequence). In DNA form, the CDR3 reads TGTGCCACCGCATTGGGGACAGATGGCTACACCTTC. This sequence encodes CATALGTDGYTF. Full variable domain (missing parts from reference TRBV15 and TRBJ1-2): DAMVIQNPRYQVTQFGKPVTLSCSQTLNHNVMYWYQQKSSQAPKLLFHYYDKDFNNEADTPDNFQSRRPNTSFCFLDIRSPGLGDTAMYLCATALGTDGYTFGSGTRLTVV.